The entry below describes one T cell receptor beta chain. Its antigen remains unknown. TCR cDNA was made by 5'RACE template switching, adding a universal primer site and UMIs. TCRdb reanalysed the 5' RACE reads using MiXCR and keeps one entry per CDR3 protein. Among about 400,000 distinct CDR3 sequences listed, 6.2% were seen once. The CDR3 has 12 residues. Germline loops: CDR1 GTSNPN, CDR2 SVGIG (reference sequence). V shed 3 bases and J shed 7 bases, with 12 bases lying between them. The data were taken from a study of T cells after yellow fever vaccination. Study conclusions and caveats: Reappearance after the booster was observed for most primary-vaccination clones (roughly 96% CD4, over 70% CD8).

Sequenced material: PBMCs, taken 5 days after the yellow fever booster vaccination. The receptor was isolated from a young man who received the YFV17D yellow fever vaccine. The chain joins TRBV30 to TRBJ2-5, with unresolved D. In DNA, the CDR3 is TGTGCCTGGAGCCGGGCTATCGGGACCCAGTACTTC. Its protein product is CAWSRAIGTQYF.